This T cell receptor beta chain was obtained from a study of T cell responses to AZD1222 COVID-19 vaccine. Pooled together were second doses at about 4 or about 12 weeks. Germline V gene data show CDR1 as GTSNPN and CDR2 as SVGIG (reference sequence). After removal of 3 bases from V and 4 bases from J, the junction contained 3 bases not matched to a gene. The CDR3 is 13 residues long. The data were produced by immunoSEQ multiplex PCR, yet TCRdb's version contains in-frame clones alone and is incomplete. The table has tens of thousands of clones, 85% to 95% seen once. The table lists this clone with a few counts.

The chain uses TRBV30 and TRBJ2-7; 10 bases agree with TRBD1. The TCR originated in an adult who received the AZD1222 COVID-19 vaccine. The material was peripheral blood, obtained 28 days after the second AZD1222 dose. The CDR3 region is CAWSRQGAYEQYF. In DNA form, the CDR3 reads TGTGCCTGGAGCAGACAGGGGGCATACGAGCAGTACTTC. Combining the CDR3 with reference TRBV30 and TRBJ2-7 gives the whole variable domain SQTIHQWPATLVQPVGSPLSLECTVEGTSNPNLYWYRQAAGRGLQLLFYSVGIGQISSEVPQNLSASRPQDRQFILSSKKLLLSDSGFYLCAWSRQGAYEQYFGPGTRLTVT.